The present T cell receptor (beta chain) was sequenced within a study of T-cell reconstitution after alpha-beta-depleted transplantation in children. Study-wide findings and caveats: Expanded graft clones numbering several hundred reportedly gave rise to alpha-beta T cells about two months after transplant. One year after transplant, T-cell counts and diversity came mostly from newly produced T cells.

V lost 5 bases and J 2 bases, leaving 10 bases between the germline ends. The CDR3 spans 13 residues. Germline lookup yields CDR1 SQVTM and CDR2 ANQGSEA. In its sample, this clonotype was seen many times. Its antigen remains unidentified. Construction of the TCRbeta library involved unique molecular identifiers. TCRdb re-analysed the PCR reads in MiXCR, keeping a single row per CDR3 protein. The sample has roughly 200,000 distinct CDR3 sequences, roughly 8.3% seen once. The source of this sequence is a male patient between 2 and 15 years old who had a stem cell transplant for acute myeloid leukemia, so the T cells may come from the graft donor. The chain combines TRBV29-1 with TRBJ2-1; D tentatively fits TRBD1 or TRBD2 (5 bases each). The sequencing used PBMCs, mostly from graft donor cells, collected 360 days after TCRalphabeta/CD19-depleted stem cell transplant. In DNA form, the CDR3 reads TGCAGCGTTAGAGGGGACCCCTACAATGAGCAGTTCTTC. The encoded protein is CSVRGDPYNEQFF.